These 13 T cell receptor beta chains originate from one sample sequenced in a study of blood T cells in healthy people across ages. Alongside a J-beta primer mix, a sample-barcoded 5' primer served in a second PCR lasting 7 to 11 cycles. One entry per CDR3 protein results from TCRdb running MiXCR on the 5' RACE reads. The sample shows about 840,000 distinct CDR3 sequences, just under 30% of them seen only once. These records were also assigned to another study, of T cells of mothers and their children.

The sample was blood. The source is a woman aged 40 to 50 in good health.

This clonotype has just a few counts. J is TRBJ1-4 and V is TRBV30; weak D call: TRBD1 (6 bases). V lost 1 base, J lost 7 bases, and 22 bases lay in between. The germline V gene has CDR1 GTSNPN and CDR2 SVGIG (reference sequence). The CDR3 is 17 residues long. Written as DNA, the CDR3 is TGTGCCTGGAGTGCCCCCGGCCCACAGGGTATAAGTGAAAAACTGTTTTTT. Translating gives CAWSAPGPQGISEKLFF.

The rearrangement uses TRBV2 and TRBJ2-1; D could derive from TRBD1 or TRBD2 (6 bases each). Germline values: CDR1 SNHLY, CDR2 FYNNEI. V was trimmed by 8 bases and J by 6 bases, leaving 14 bases between them. The length of the CDR3 is 13 residues. The CDR3 nucleotides read TGTGCCAGCGGAGGACTACAGGGCAATGAGCAGTTCTTC. Translated: CASGGLQGNEQFF.

The chain couples TRBV5-1 to TRBJ1-1; unclear D gene. Trimming removed 4 bases from V and 5 bases from J, with 21 bases in between. CDR1 and CDR2 from the germline V gene are SGHRS and YFSETQ. There are 16 residues in the CDR3. The CDR3 sequence: CASSPTAGLPGTEAFF. Here the CDR3 DNA reads TGCGCCAGCAGCCCCACTGCCGGACTCCCGGGGACTGAAGCTTTCTTT.

This sequence joins TRBV11-2 and TRBJ1-3; no definite D call. This CDR3 comprises 15 residues. Deletions cut 1 base from V and 4 bases from J, with 11 bases between. CDR1 is SGHAT, CDR2 FQNNGV, per germline. CDR3 residues: CASSLAGYFGNTIYF. The CDR3 DNA reads as TGTGCCAGCAGCTTAGCGGGTTACTTCGGAAACACCATATATTTT. The full variable domain, completed using reference TRBV11-2 and TRBJ1-3, is EAGVAQSPRYKIIEKRQSVAFWCNPISGHATLYWYQQILGQGPKLLIQFQNNGVVDDSQLPKDRFSAERLKGVDSTLKIQPAKLEDSAVYLCASSLAGYFGNTIYFGEGSWLTVV.

This clonotype has a count of ten or more. The chain recombines TRBV5-1 with TRBJ2-3; maybe TRBD1 (5 bases). The ends were cut back, 0 bases at V and 6 bases at J, with 17 bases in the middle. The germline CDR1 and CDR2 sequences are SGHRS and YFSETQ. The CDR3 length is 16 residues. This CDR3 reads CASSLDGARNGDTQYF. DNA of the CDR3: TGCGCCAGCAGCTTGGATGGGGCGAGGAATGGTGATACGCAGTATTTT.

A few counts support this clonotype. The chain carries TRBV30 and TRBJ2-7, with a tentative D call TRBD1 (5 bases). CDR1 and CDR2 (germline): GTSNPN, SVGIG (reference sequence). V lost 2 bases and J lost 2, with 7 bases in between. The CDR3 contains 12 residues. CDR3 sequence reads: CAWSTGTYEQYF. In DNA form, the CDR3 reads TGTGCCTGGAGTACAGGAACCTACGAGCAGTACTTC.

This clonotype occurred many times. This rearrangement joins TRBV9 to TRBJ1-2; 7 positions agree with TRBD1. The CDR3 is 15 residues long. V lost 2 bases, J lost 1 base, and 5 bases stayed unmatched. The germline gives CDR1 SGDLS, CDR2 YYNGEE. The DNA of the CDR3 is TGTGCCAGCAGCGTCGGGACAGATATTAACTATGGCTACACCTTC. Encoded protein: CASSVGTDINYGYTF. The full variable domain, completed using reference TRBV9 and TRBJ1-2, is DSGVTQTPKHLITATGQRVTLRCSPRSGDLSVYWYQQSLDQGLQFLIQYYNGEERAKGNILERFSAQQFPDLHSELNLSSLELGDSALYFCASSVGTDINYGYTFGSGTRLTVV.

This clonotype was seen at least ten times. The V call is TRBV28, the J call TRBJ1-2; TRBD1 agrees at 7 bases. The CDR3 is 15 amino acids. Germline V gene data show CDR1 as MDHEN and CDR2 as SYDVKM. J gave up 6 bases and V 3 bases, and 10 bases lay outside the gene matches. CDR3 protein: CASSLSGQPLDGYTF. The CDR3 nucleotides read TGTGCCAGCAGTTTGTCGGGACAGCCTCTCGATGGCTACACCTTC.

The V call is TRBV12-3 or TRBV12-4, the J call TRBJ2-7, with TRBD2 matching over 10 bases. Trimming took 3 bases from V and 4 from J; bases not matched to a gene: 6. This CDR3 is 15 amino acids long. The CDR3 loop is CASSLGTSDGYEQYF. The DNA for the CDR3 is TGTGCCAGCAGTTTGGGGACTAGCGACGGGTACGAGCAGTACTTC.

Many counts were recorded for this clonotype. The chain couples TRBV29-1 to TRBJ1-2; D call uncertain. The CDR3 length is 13 residues. CDR1 is SQVTM and CDR2 is ANQGSEA in the germline V gene. Deletions cut 0 bases from V and 4 bases from J, with 9 bases between. As DNA, the CDR3 is TGCAGCGTTGAAGATCTGGAAACCTATGGCTACACCTTC. This translates into CSVEDLETYGYTF.

On this clonotype: The junction shows a germline mismatch at one end, possibly a read error. V gene TRBV15 combines with J gene TRBJ1-2, with no clear D. The V gene's germline CDR1 is LNHNV and CDR2 YYDKDF (reference sequence). The CDR3 contains 14 residues. The CDR3 DNA sequence: TGTGCCACCAGCAGAGCGCGCCGAGGCTATGGCTGCACCTTC. Amino acids: CATSRARRGYGCTF.

This rearrangement joins TRBV29-1 to TRBJ2-3; 8 nucleotides line up with TRBD1. V gave up 0 bases and J gave up 2 bases; unmatched junction bases: 4. The CDR3 sequence is 15 residues long. The V gene's germline CDR1 is SQVTM and CDR2 ANQGSEA. CDR3 in amino acids: CSVEEDRANTDTQYF. The CDR3 coding sequence is TGCAGCGTTGAAGAGGACAGGGCTAACACAGATACGCAGTATTTT.

J is TRBJ2-5 and V is TRBV29-1, with D maybe TRBD2 (6 bases). Gene TRBJ2-7 matches the end of the DNA better, so the J call may be wrong. The CDR3 is 14 residues long. Looked up from germline, CDR1 is SQVTM and CDR2 is ANQGSEA. The CDR3 DNA is TGCAGCGTTCAAACCGGGACTGATCCCCTCGAGCAGTACTTC. Its translation is CSVQTGTDPLEQYF.